Listed below are T cell receptor beta chains from one sample, sequenced in a study of T cell changes during pregnancy in multiple sclerosis. Repertoires were generated with immunoSEQ multiplex PCR, while TCRdb's copy carries only in-frame clones and drops some. Of around 99,000 clones listed, around 92% are singletons. This sample comprised peripheral blood, obtained in the first trimester of pregnancy. All receptors derive from a female donor with multiple sclerosis, enrolled in a pregnancy study. The CDR3 runs from the conserved cysteine through the conserved F or W. The D gene is left open where the match is weak. Clone size is stated in some rows and not others, as once, few, many or a class when expanded.

D gene | J gene | clone size | V gene | CDR3 protein | CDR3 DNA
TRBD2 | TRBJ2-3 | once | TRBV19 | CASSLAGFTDTQYF | TGTGCCAGTAGTCTAGCGGGGTTTACAGATACGCAGTATTTT
TRBD1 | TRBJ2-3 | once | TRBV5-1 | CASRRGQGTGTDTQYF | TGCGCCAGCCGCCGAGGACAGGGGACAGGCACAGATACGCAGTATTTT
TRBD2 | TRBJ2-7 | once | TRBV11-1 | CASSLAPGGSYEQYF | TGTGCCAGCAGCTTAGCGCCGGGAGGCTCCTACGAGCAGTACTTC
. | TRBJ2-1 | . | TRBV5-1 | CASSLGDRGTYNEQFF | TGCGCCAGCAGCTTGGGGGATAGGGGTACCTACAATGAGCAGTTCTTC
TRBD1 | TRBJ1-2 | . | TRBV29-1 | CSVEESGDRGQNGYTF | TGCAGCGTTGAAGAATCGGGAGACAGGGGGCAAAATGGCTACACCTTC
. | TRBJ2-5 | . | TRBV5-1 | CASSLAGGGETQYF | TGCGCCAGCAGCTTGGCTGGAGGCGGGGAGACCCAGTACTTC
TRBD2 | TRBJ2-1 | . | TRBV5-4 | CASSRVRGSSPRGNEQFF | TGTGCCAGCAGCCGAGTGCGCGGGAGCAGCCCCCGAGGTAATGAGCAGTTCTTC
TRBD1 | TRBJ1-4 | many | TRBV5-6 | CASSWTGTNEKLFF | TGTGCCAGCAGCTGGACAGGGACTAATGAAAAACTGTTTTTT
TRBD2 | TRBJ2-1 | . | TRBV5-1 | CASGTSGLQNEQFF | TGCGCCAGCGGGACTAGCGGATTACAAAATGAGCAGTTCTTC
TRBD1 | TRBJ1-1 | . | TRBV5-4 | CASSPIVGTGGTEAFF | TGTGCCAGCAGCCCCATAGTCGGAACAGGGGGCACTGAAGCTTTCTTT
. | TRBJ2-1 | . | TRBV7-9 | CASSLVPQAPGGNEQFF | TGTGCCAGCAGCTTAGTTCCGCAGGCGCCCGGGGGCAATGAGCAGTTCTTC
TRBD1 | TRBJ2-1 | . | TRBV25-1 | CASSDRTGSNNEQFF | TGTGCCAGCAGTGATCGGACAGGATCTAACAATGAGCAGTTCTTC
. | TRBJ2-3 | . | TRBV4-2 | CASSLGPAAITDTQYF | TGTGCCAGCAGCCTTGGACCAGCGGCTATAACAGATACGCAGTATTTT
TRBD2 | TRBJ2-1 | once | TRBV27 | CASSFKWKTSGVLSYNEQFF | TGTGCCAGCAGTTTTAAATGGAAGACTAGCGGCGTACTCTCCTACAATGAGCAGTTCTTC
TRBD1 | TRBJ1-1 | few | TRBV5-1 | CASSLRQGNTEAFF | TGCGCCAGCAGCTTGCGACAGGGGAACACTGAAGCTTTCTTT
TRBD1 | TRBJ1-1 | . | TRBV13 | CASSSSDPGQSNTEAFF | TGTGCCAGCAGCTCCTCAGACCCGGGACAGTCGAACACTGAAGCTTTCTTT
TRBD1 | TRBJ1-4 | . | TRBV10-2 | CASRGTELFF | TGCGCCAGCAGGGGGACAGAACTGTTTTTT
. | TRBJ2-1 | . | TRBV2 | CASSGAVYNEQFF | TGTGCCAGCAGTGGTGCAGTCTACAATGAGCAGTTCTTC
. | TRBJ1-4 | . | TRBV27 | CASSRGQTSRDEKLFF | TGTGCCAGCAGTCGAGGACAGACAAGTCGGGATGAAAAACTGTTTTTT
TRBD2 | TRBJ2-1 | . | TRBV11-2 | CASTLAGGSVNEQFF | TGTGCCAGCACCCTAGCGGGAGGGTCCGTCAATGAGCAGTTCTTC
TRBD2 | TRBJ2-7 | few | TRBV7-6 | CASSLAGGQVEQYF | TGTGCCAGCAGCTTAGCGGGAGGGCAGGTCGAGCAGTACTTC
TRBD2 | TRBJ2-3 | . | TRBV5-1 | CASSNGGGGRAADTQYF | TGCGCCAGCAGCAACGGAGGGGGCGGGAGGGCCGCAGATACGCAGTATTTT
TRBD2 | TRBJ2-5 | once | TRBV7-8 | CASSLLLSAGEYQETQYF | TGTGCCAGCAGCTTACTCCTTTCAGCGGGAGAGTACCAAGAGACCCAGTACTTC
. | TRBJ1-3 | . | TRBV21-1 | CASSKYFLARKRNTIYF | TGTGCCAGCAGCAAATACTTTTTGGCGAGGAAACGAAACACCATATATTTT
. | TRBJ2-3 | . | TRBV18 | CASSPPLRQGALTDTQYF | TGTGCCAGCTCACCACCGTTGAGGCAGGGTGCCCTCACAGATACGCAGTATTTT
. | TRBJ2-1 | . | TRBV9 | CASSVKPRAYNEQFF | TGTGCCAGCAGCGTAAAGCCCCGGGCCTACAATGAGCAGTTCTTC
. | TRBJ2-7 | . | TRBV27 | CASSAVSGNTPYEQYF | TGTGCCAGCAGTGCCGTTTCAGGGAATACACCCTACGAGCAGTACTTC
TRBD1 | TRBJ2-1 | . | TRBV2 | CACPGQRLYNEQFF | TGTGCCTGCCCGGGACAGAGACTATACAATGAGCAGTTCTTC
TRBD2 | TRBJ2-2 | . | TRBV5-1 | CASQGSGRPYTGELFF | TGCGCCAGCCAGGGTAGCGGGAGGCCCTACACCGGGGAGCTGTTTTTT
. | TRBJ2-1 | . | TRBV9 | CASSVDNVNEQFF | TGTGCCAGCAGCGTAGATAATGTCAATGAGCAGTTCTTC
TRBD2 | TRBJ2-1 | . | TRBV28 | CASSLEFAGGRSEQFF | TGTGCCAGCAGTTTAGAGTTTGCGGGAGGGCGAAGTGAGCAGTTCTTC
TRBD1 | TRBJ1-1 | . | TRBV7-2 | CASSPRQGRTEAFF | TGTGCCAGCAGCCCGCGACAGGGGAGGACTGAAGCTTTCTTT
TRBD2 | TRBJ2-1 | . | TRBV28 | CASTIETSGRYNEQFF | TGTGCCAGCACCATCGAGACTAGCGGGAGGTACAATGAGCAGTTCTTC
. | TRBJ1-2 | . | TRBV29-1 | CSVAQGMYGYTF | TGCAGCGTCGCACAGGGAATGTATGGCTACACCTTC
. | TRBJ2-7 | . | TRBV9 | CASSVGATGPYEQYF | TGTGCCAGCAGCGTAGGGGCGACAGGCCCCTACGAGCAGTACTTC
TRBD1 | TRBJ2-3 | . | TRBV7-9 | CASSLTRGISTDTQYF | TGTGCCAGCAGCCTAACCAGGGGGATTAGCACAGATACGCAGTATTTT
TRBD2 | TRBJ2-1 | . | TRBV2 | CATLAGGPTNEQFF | TGTGCCACCTTAGCGGGAGGGCCTACCAATGAGCAGTTCTTC
. | TRBJ2-3 | . | TRBV19 | CASSILGDTQYF | TGTGCCAGTAGTATACTTGGCGATACGCAGTATTTT
TRBD2 | TRBJ2-3 | . | TRBV30 | CAYLGGVGETDTQYF | TGTGCCTATTTGGGGGGGGTTGGGGAAACAGATACGCAGTATTTT
TRBD2 | TRBJ2-7 | . | TRBV10-3 | CAISEFGGSALGEQYF | TGTGCCATCAGTGAGTTTGGCGGGAGTGCCCTAGGCGAGCAGTACTTC
. | TRBJ2-7 | . | TRBV28 | CASSLGAAGQYF | TGTGCCAGCAGTTTAGGCGCGGCCGGGCAGTACTTC
. | TRBJ2-5 | . | TRBV7-9 | CASSPRDSIQETQYF | TGTGCCAGCAGCCCACGGGACTCCATCCAAGAGACCCAGTACTTC
. | TRBJ2-1 | few | TRBV6-4 | CASSDGEYNEQFF | TGTGCCAGCAGTGACGGAGAATACAATGAGCAGTTCTTC
. | TRBJ2-7 | . | TRBV12-1 | CASSFVTGSEQYF | TGTGCCAGCAGCTTTGTGACAGGGAGCGAGCAGTACTTC
TRBD2 | TRBJ2-1 | . | TRBV19 | CASSLAGGGYNEQFF | TGTGCCAGTAGTCTAGCGGGGGGGGGTTACAATGAGCAGTTCTTC
TRBD2 | TRBJ2-3 | once | TRBV5-1 | CASSLAGGTDTQYF | TGCGCCAGCAGCTTAGCGGGAGGCACAGATACGCAGTATTTT
. | TRBJ2-5 | . | TRBV29-1 | CSAREETQYF | TGCAGCGCGAGAGAAGAGACCCAGTACTTC
. | TRBJ1-2 | . | TRBV7-9 | CASSLVPSYTSGGYTF | TGTGCCAGCAGCTTAGTTCCCTCCTACACCTCCGGGGGCTACACCTTC